This T cell receptor beta chain was retrieved from a study of T cell responses to AZD1222 COVID-19 vaccine. As for the study in general: Pooling covered second doses at about 4 or about 12 weeks. General observations from the study: It was only six AZD1222 recipients who were seropositive at baseline.

About this clone itself: Its specificity is unknown.

Sequencing used immunoSEQ multiplex PCR; TCRdb keeps in-frame clones, though not all of them. The sample shows some 110,000 clones, roughly 87% of them seen only once. The germline V and J ends were trimmed by 6 bases and 0 bases, with 9 bases remaining between them. The CDR3 totals 14 residues. Germline V gene data show CDR1 as LNHDA and CDR2 as SQIVND (reference sequence). J is TRBJ1-5 and V is TRBV19, with D hard to call. The clonotype comes from an adult in good health. Here the sequenced sample was peripheral blood, taken on day 0 of AZD1222 vaccination. The CDR3 DNA is TGTGCCAGTAGCCTAGCATTTAGCAATCAGCCCCAGCATTTT. Translation gives CASSLAFSNQPQHF.